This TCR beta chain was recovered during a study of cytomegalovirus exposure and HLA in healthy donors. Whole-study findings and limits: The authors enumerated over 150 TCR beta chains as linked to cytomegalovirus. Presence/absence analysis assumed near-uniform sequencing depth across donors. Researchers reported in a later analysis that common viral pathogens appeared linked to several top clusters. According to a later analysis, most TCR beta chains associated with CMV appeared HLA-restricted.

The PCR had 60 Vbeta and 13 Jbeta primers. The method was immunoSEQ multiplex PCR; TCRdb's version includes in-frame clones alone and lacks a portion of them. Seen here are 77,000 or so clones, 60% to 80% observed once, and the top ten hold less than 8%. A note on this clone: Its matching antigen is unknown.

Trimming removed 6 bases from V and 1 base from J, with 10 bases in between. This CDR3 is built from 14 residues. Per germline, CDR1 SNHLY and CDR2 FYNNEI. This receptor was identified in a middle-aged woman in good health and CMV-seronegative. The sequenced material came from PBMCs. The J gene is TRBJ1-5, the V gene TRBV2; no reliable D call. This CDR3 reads CASSRGISNQPQHF. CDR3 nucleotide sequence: TGTGCCAGCAGCCGCGGGATAAGCAATCAGCCCCAGCATTTT.